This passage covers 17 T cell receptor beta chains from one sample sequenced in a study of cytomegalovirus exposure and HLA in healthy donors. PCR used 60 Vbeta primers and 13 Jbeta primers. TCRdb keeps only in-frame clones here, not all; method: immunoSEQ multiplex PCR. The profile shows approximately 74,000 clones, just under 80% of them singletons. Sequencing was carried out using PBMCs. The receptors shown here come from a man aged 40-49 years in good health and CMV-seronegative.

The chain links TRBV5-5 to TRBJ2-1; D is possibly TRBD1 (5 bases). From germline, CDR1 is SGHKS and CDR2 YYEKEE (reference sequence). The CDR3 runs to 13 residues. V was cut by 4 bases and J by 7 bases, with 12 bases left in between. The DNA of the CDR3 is TGTGCCAGCAGCCCTCAGGGTCGTAATGAGCAGTTCTTC. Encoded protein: CASSPQGRNEQFF.

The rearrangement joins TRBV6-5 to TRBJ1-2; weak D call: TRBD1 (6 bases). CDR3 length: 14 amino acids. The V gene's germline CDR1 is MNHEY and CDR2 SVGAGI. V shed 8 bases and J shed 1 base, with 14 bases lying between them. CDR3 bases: TGTGCCAGCGGGTCGGACAGCTTTAACTATGGCTACACCTTC. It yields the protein CASGSDSFNYGYTF.

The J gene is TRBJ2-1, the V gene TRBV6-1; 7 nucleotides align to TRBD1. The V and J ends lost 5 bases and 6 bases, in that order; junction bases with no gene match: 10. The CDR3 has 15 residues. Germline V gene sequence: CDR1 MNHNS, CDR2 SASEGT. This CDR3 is CASSLLDRRFNEQFF. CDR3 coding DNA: TGTGCCAGCAGTCTGCTGGACAGGCGCTTCAATGAGCAGTTCTTC.

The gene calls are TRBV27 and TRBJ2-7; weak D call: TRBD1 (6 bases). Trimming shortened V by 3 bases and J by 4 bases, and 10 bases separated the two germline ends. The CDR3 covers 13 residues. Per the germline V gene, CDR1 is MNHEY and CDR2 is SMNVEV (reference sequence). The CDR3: CASSFSRGYEQYF. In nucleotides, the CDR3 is TGTGCCAGCAGTTTCTCCAGGGGTTACGAGCAGTACTTC.

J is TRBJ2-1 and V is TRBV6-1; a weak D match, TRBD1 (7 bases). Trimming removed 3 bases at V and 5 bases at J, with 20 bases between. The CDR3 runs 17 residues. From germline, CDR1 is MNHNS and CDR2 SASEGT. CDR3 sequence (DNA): TGTGCCAGCAGTGAGATCCATGGGGCAGGGGGGAACAATGAGCAGTTCTTC. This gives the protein CASSEIHGAGGNNEQFF.

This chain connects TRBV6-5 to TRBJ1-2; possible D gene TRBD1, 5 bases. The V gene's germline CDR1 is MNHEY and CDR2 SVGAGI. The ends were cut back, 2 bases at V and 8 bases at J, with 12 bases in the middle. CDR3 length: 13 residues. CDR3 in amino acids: CASSYAGDAGYTF. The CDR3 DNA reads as TGTGCCAGCAGTTACGCGGGGGATGCGGGCTACACCTTC.

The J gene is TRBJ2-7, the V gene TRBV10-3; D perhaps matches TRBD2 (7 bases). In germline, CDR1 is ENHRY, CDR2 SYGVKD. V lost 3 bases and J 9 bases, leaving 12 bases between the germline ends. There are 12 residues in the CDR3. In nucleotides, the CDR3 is TGTGCCATCAGTGAAGGGGGGGGAGGGCAGTACTTC. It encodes CAISEGGGGQYF.

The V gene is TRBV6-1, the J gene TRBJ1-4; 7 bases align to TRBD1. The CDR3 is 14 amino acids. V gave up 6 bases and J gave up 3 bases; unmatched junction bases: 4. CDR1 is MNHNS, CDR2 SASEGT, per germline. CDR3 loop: CASSNRGSNEKLFF. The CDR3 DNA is TGTGCCAGCAGCAACAGGGGATCTAATGAAAAACTGTTTTTT.

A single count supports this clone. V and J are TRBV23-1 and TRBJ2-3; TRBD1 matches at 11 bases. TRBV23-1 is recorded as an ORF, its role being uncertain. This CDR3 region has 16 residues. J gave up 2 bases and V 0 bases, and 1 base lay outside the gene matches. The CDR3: CASSQSGQGVTDTQYF. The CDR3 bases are TGCGCCAGCAGTCAATCGGGACAGGGGGTCACAGATACGCAGTATTTT.

This CDR3 is CASSRGQGRFQPQHF. CDR3 DNA sequence: TGTGCCAGCAGCCGAGGACAGGGTCGTTTTCAGCCCCAGCATTTT. This chain connects TRBV5-8 to TRBJ1-5, with 8 bases aligning to TRBD1. Germline lookup yields CDR1 SGHTS and CDR2 YDEGEE. The CDR3 runs 15 residues. The V segment lost 4 bases and the J segment 6 bases; nucleotides outside the gene matches: 9.

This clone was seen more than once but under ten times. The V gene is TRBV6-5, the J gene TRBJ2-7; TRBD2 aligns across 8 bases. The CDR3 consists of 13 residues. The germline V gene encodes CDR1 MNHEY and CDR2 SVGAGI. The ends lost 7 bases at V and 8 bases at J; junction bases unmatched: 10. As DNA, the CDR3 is TGTGCCAGCACCCCCCGGGGGGGAACTCAGCAGTACTTC. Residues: CASTPRGGTQQYF.

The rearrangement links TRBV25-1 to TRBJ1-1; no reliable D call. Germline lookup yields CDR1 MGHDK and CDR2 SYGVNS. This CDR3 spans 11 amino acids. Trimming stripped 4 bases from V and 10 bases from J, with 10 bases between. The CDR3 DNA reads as TGTGCCAGCAGTGGGGTCGGGAGAGCTTTCTTT. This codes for CASSGVGRAFF. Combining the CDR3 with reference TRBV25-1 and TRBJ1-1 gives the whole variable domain EADIYQTPRYLVIGTGKKITLECSQTMGHDKMYWYQQDPGMELHLIHYSYGVNSTEKGDLSSESTVSRIRTEHFPLTLESARPSHTSQYLCASSGVGRAFFGQGTRLTVV.

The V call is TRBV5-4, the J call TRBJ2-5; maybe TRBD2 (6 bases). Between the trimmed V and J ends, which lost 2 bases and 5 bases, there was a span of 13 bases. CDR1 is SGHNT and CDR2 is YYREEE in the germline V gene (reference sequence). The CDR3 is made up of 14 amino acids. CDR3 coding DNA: TGTGCCAGCAGCTTACTGGGGGGTGGGGAGACCCAGTACTTC. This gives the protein CASSLLGGGETQYF.

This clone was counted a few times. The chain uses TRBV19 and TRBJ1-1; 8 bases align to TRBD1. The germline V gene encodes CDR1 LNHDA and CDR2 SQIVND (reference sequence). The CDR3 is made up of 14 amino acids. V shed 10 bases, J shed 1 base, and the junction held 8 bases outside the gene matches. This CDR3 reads CATMRTGTNTEAFF. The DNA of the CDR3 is TGTGCCACCATGAGGACAGGGACGAACACTGAAGCTTTCTTT.

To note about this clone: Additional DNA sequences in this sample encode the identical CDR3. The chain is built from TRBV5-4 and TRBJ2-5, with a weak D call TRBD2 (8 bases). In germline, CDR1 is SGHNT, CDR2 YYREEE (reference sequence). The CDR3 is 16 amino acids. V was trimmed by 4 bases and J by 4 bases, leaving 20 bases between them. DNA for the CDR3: TGTGCCAGCAGCGGGACAGCAAGCAGCGGGAGAGAGACCCAGTACTTC. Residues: CASSGTASSGRETQYF.

The CDR3 DNA reads TGTGCCAGCAGCAAAGTGACTATGCTTTTCGCCACAGGGCTTACCTACGAGCAGTACTTC. Translating gives CASSKVTMLFATGLTYEQYF. The chain employs TRBV21-1 and TRBJ2-7; TRBD1 is taken as the D call from the table, unchecked against the DNA. TRBV21-1 is annotated as a pseudogene. The CDR3 covers 20 residues.

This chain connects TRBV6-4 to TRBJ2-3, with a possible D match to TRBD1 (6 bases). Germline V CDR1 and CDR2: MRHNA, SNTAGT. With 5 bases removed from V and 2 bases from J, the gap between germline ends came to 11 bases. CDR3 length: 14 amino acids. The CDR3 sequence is CASSTGQNTDTQYF. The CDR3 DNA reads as TGTGCCAGCAGTACCGGACAGAACACAGATACGCAGTATTTT.